This paragraph covers one T cell receptor beta chain sequence. V gave up 0 bases and J gave up 14 bases, with 17 bases separating them. Per the germline V gene, CDR1 is LNHDA and CDR2 is SQIVND (reference sequence). The CDR3 extends over 15 amino acids. The data are from a study of blood T cell repertoires in COVID-19. Study at large: The samples span acute and convalescent COVID-19 from the United States, Italy and Spain.

Per the original data handling: By means of reference gene primer amplification, nucleated cell counts were estimated. Clones were read by immunoSEQ multiplex PCR, and TCRdb kept only the in-frame ones, dropping some. V, J and clone size are taken as reported in that table, and D and trimming were inferred from the DNA itself. Of about 42,000 clones in the sample, about 90% were seen once. This clonotype was obtained from a woman older than 75 in a cohort sampled during active or convalescent COVID-19. The V gene is TRBV19, the J gene TRBJ1-6; the D is unclear. The sequencing input was peripheral blood. CDR3 protein: CASSIDVLGLRSLHF. CDR3 coding DNA: TGTGCCAGTAGTATAGATGTCTTGGGCCTTCGATCCCTCCACTTT.